The clone carrying this T cell receptor (beta chain) showed up many times. Its antigen is still unknown. The data belong to a study of T-cell reconstitution after alpha-beta-depleted transplantation in children. Whole-study findings and limits: Most T-cell counts and diversity one year after the transplant came from T cells that were newly produced. At around two months after transplant, the alpha-beta T cells were reportedly derived from several hundred expanded clones that came from non-depleted graft cells.

Unique molecular identifiers were incorporated when the TCRbeta library was constructed. One entry per CDR3 protein results from TCRdb running MiXCR on the PCR reads. The table shows around 450,000 distinct CDR3 sequences, with roughly 10% occurring only once. This sample comprised PBMCs, obtained before TCRalphabeta/CD19-depleted stem cell transplant. This receptor was taken from a child aged 2 to 15 with inherited bone marrow failure, due to receive a stem cell transplant.

As DNA, the CDR3 is TGTGCCATCAGTGGAGGACAGGGGGATGAGACCCAGTACTTC. Its translation: CAISGGQGDETQYF. The gene calls are TRBV10-3 and TRBJ2-5; 10 nucleotides match TRBD1. This CDR3 is 14 amino acids long. The germline V gene encodes CDR1 ENHRY and CDR2 SYGVKD. V gave up 4 bases and J gave up 5 bases; unmatched junction bases: 4.